The 20 T cell receptor beta chains below come from one sample, sequenced in a study of naive and memory T cell subsets. Findings of the study overall: Possibly reflecting memory cells re-expressing CD45RA, a few larger clonotypes occurred in naive repertoires, especially CD8.

The beta constant-region primer was an equimolar mix of two oligonucleotides covering TRBC1 and TRBC2. Nested alpha and beta constant-region primers with the SP2 primer drove four PCR rounds on ligated cDNA. TCRdb re-called the UMI-ligation and nested PCR reads through MiXCR, storing one row per CDR3 protein. The sample has 120,000 to 150,000 distinct CDR3 sequences, more than 15% seen once; the top ten hold around 0.63%. No antigen has been identified for these receptors. The material sequenced was naive CD8+ T cells from blood. Every receptor here comes from a human donor in good health.

This clonotype has a handful of counts. The chain links TRBV24-1 to TRBJ2-1; the match to TRBD2 covers 7 bases. The CDR3 contains 19 residues. Losses at the gene ends were 3 bases for V and 4 bases for J; bases not matched to a gene: 17. Looked up from germline, CDR1 is KGHDR and CDR2 is SFDVKD. CDR3: CATSDRGGLVIPTYNEQFF. The CDR3 nucleotides read TGTGCCACCAGTGATAGAGGCGGACTAGTAATCCCTACGTACAATGAGCAGTTCTTC.

The V and J genes are TRBV27 and TRBJ2-7; perhaps TRBD2 as D (7 bases). The CDR3 runs to 17 residues. The germline V gene has CDR1 MNHEY and CDR2 SMNVEV (reference sequence). V was clipped by 3 bases and J by 4 bases, with 22 bases between them. The CDR3 loop is CASSFVTVGGRGYEQYF. CDR3 nucleotide sequence: TGTGCCAGCAGTTTTGTGACCGTGGGGGGGCGGGGATACGAGCAGTACTTC.

The CDR3 DNA is TGTGCCAGCAGCCGTACAGGGGCGGAAGAAAAACTGTTTTTT. Amino acids: CASSRTGAEEKLFF. V gene TRBV7-6 combines with J gene TRBJ1-4, with TRBD1 matching over 7 bases. Germline V gene sequence: CDR1 SGHVS, CDR2 FNYEAQ. Trimming took 5 bases from V and 8 from J; bases not matched to a gene: 8. This CDR3 is built from 14 residues.

The sample holds one count of this clonotype. The chain couples TRBV3-1 to TRBJ2-1; 8 bases are a match to TRBD2. CDR3 length: 11 amino acids. The germline V gene has CDR1 LGHDT and CDR2 YNNKEL (reference sequence). Trimming at V came to 7 bases and at J to 10 bases, leaving 3 bases not matched to a gene. DNA of the CDR3: TGTGCCAGCATCCGCGGGGGGGAGCAGTTCTTC. Its protein is CASIRGGEQFF.

The V gene is TRBV19, the J gene TRBJ2-1; the D gene is possibly TRBD2 (6 bases). Deletions cut 6 bases from V and 0 bases from J, with 15 bases between. Germline V gene lookup returns CDR1 LNHDA and CDR2 SQIVND (reference sequence). The CDR3 spans 16 residues. DNA for the CDR3: TGTGCCAGTAGCTTCGCGACTAGTAGCTCCTACAATGAGCAGTTCTTC. This encodes CASSFATSSSYNEQFF.

This clonotype was found a few times. The chain employs TRBV9 and TRBJ2-3; tentative D call: TRBD2 (5 bases). This CDR3 spans 15 amino acids. V gave up 3 bases and J gave up 0 bases, with 11 bases separating them. CDR1 is SGDLS, CDR2 YYNGEE, per germline. The CDR3 is CASSEARASTDTQYF. The CDR3 region has the DNA TGTGCCAGCAGCGAGGCGAGGGCCAGCACAGATACGCAGTATTTT. Using reference TRBV9 and TRBJ2-3 for the parts outside the CDR3, the full variable domain is DSGVTQTPKHLITATGQRVTLRCSPRSGDLSVYWYQQSLDQGLQFLIQYYNGEERAKGNILERFSAQQFPDLHSELNLSSLELGDSALYFCASSEARASTDTQYFGPGTRLTVL.

This clonotype occurred a few times. The J gene is TRBJ1-1, the V gene TRBV5-1; D is possibly TRBD1 (5 bases). Trimming removed 0 bases from V and 2 bases from J, with 8 bases in between. In germline, CDR1 is SGHRS, CDR2 YFSETQ. This CDR3 region has 14 residues. The CDR3 region has the DNA TGCGCCAGCAGCTTGGCCGGGGCAAACACTGAAGCTTTCTTT. Translation: CASSLAGANTEAFF.

The chain recombines TRBV4-1 with TRBJ2-6; 8 bases align to TRBD2. The CDR3 consists of 17 residues. Germline values: CDR1 MGHRA, CDR2 YSYEKL. The V and J ends lost 1 base and 3 bases, in that order; junction bases with no gene match: 5. The chain's CDR3 is CASSQVSGIGGANVLTF. CDR3 nucleotides: TGCGCCAGCAGCCAAGTTAGCGGGATAGGTGGGGCCAACGTCCTGACTTTC.

This rearrangement joins TRBV14 to TRBJ1-5; D unresolved. Trimming took 3 bases from V and 4 from J, leaving 4 bases between them. This CDR3 contains 12 residues. Per the germline V gene, CDR1 is SGHDN and CDR2 is FVKESK. DNA for the CDR3: TGTGCCAGCAGCCACGGAAATCAGCCCCAGCATTTT. This translates into CASSHGNQPQHF.

V usage is TRBV7-3 and J usage is TRBJ2-1; TRBD2 matches at 7 bases. The ends lost 5 bases at V and 4 bases at J; junction bases unmatched: 11. The V gene's germline CDR1 is SGHTA and CDR2 FQGTGA. The CDR3 totals 16 residues. The CDR3 nucleotides are TGTGCCAGCAGCCACCCCGGGCGGGAGTTGTACAATGAGCAGTTCTTC. As protein: CASSHPGRELYNEQFF.

The chain combines TRBV30 with TRBJ1-1; D is unresolved. The CDR3 contains 14 residues. Looked up from germline, CDR1 is GTSNPN and CDR2 is SVGIG (reference sequence). Trimming took off 2 bases at V and 3 bases at J, with 13 bases between the two ends. The CDR3 here is CAWSPGFGDTEAFF. In DNA form, the CDR3 reads TGTGCCTGGAGTCCGGGGTTCGGGGACACTGAAGCTTTCTTT. Looking up the rest from reference TRBV30 and TRBJ1-1 gives the full variable domain: SQTIHQWPATLVQPVGSPLSLECTVEGTSNPNLYWYRQAAGRGLQLLFYSVGIGQISSEVPQNLSASRPQDRQFILSSKKLLLSDSGFYLCAWSPGFGDTEAFFGQGTRLTVV.

The chain carries TRBV28 and TRBJ2-1; D possibly corresponds to TRBD2 (5 bases). CDR1 and CDR2 from the germline V gene are MDHEN and SYDVKM. The CDR3 is 13 residues long. Trimming took 7 bases from V and 4 from J, leaving 11 bases between them. Here the CDR3 reads CASTHRGYNEQFF. CDR3 coding DNA: TGTGCCAGCACCCATCGGGGTTACAATGAGCAGTTCTTC.

The gene calls are TRBV24-1 and TRBJ2-1; 9 bases match TRBD2. V lost 3 bases, J lost 8 bases, and 10 bases stayed unmatched. The germline V gene encodes CDR1 KGHDR and CDR2 SFDVKD. This CDR3 comprises 16 residues. DNA for the CDR3: TGTGCCACCAGTGATACAATAGCGGGAGTTGTGGATGAGCAGTTCTTC. Its translation: CATSDTIAGVVDEQFF.

This chain joins TRBV13 and TRBJ2-7; TRBD1 matches at 7 bases. This CDR3 region has 14 residues. Germline V gene sequence: CDR1 PRHDT, CDR2 FYEKMQ (reference sequence). Losses at the gene ends were 5 bases for V and 3 bases for J; bases not matched to a gene: 7. Here the CDR3 reads CASSEERGLYEQYF. For the CDR3, the DNA is TGTGCCAGCAGCGAAGAAAGGGGGCTCTACGAGCAGTACTTC. Looking up the rest from reference TRBV13 and TRBJ2-7 gives the full variable domain: AAGVIQSPRHLIKEKRETATLKCYPIPRHDTVYWYQQGPGQDPQFLISFYEKMQSDKGSIPDRFSAQQFSDYHSELNMSSLELGDSALYFCASSEERGLYEQYFGPGTRLTVT.

This clonotype was seen ten or more times. The CDR3 coding sequence is TGTGCCAGCAGTACGGGACTACTATACGAGCAGTACTTC. The encoded protein is CASSTGLLYEQYF. This chain uses TRBV27 with TRBJ2-7, with TRBD2 matching 7 bases. The germline V gene encodes CDR1 MNHEY and CDR2 SMNVEV (reference sequence). The CDR3 is 13 amino acids. The V and J ends lost 5 bases and 4 bases, in that order; junction bases with no gene match: 5.

This clonotype was counted many times. The chain employs TRBV4-1 and TRBJ2-1; TRBD2 matches 7 bases. From germline, CDR1 is MGHRA and CDR2 YSYEKL. The CDR3 spans 16 residues. Unmatched junction bases numbered 3, after V lost 1 base and J lost 0 bases. The CDR3 bases are TGCGCCAGCAGCCAAGTAAGCGGGACCTCCTACAATGAGCAGTTCTTC. It is translated as CASSQVSGTSYNEQFF.

The sample holds one count of this clonotype. The chain has TRBV11-2 and TRBJ2-5; no firm D call. Germline CDR1 and CDR2: SGHAT and FQNNGV. CDR3 length: 16 residues. Between the trimmed V and J ends, which lost 0 bases and 3 bases, there was a span of 14 bases. The CDR3 nucleotides read TGTGCCAGCAGCTTAGATTACGGTACCTCAAAAGAGACCCAGTACTTC. Translation: CASSLDYGTSKETQYF.

This chain joins TRBV10-3 and TRBJ2-1, with 9 bases aligning to TRBD1. The CDR3 covers 17 residues. Germline V gene data show CDR1 as ENHRY and CDR2 as SYGVKD. With 0 bases clipped from V and 5 bases from J, the junction kept 8 bases outside the gene matches. CDR3 protein: CAISESGQGLRDNEQFF. In DNA, the CDR3 is TGTGCCATCAGTGAGTCCGGACAGGGGCTACGCGACAATGAGCAGTTCTTC.

This clonotype has a handful of counts. The chain has TRBV6-2 or TRBV6-3 and TRBJ1-5, with a weak D call TRBD1 (5 bases). The CDR3 spans 14 residues. Germline lookup yields CDR1 MNHEY and CDR2 SVGEGT. The V gene lost 6 bases and the J gene lost 2 bases, with 11 bases spanning the gap. The CDR3 region has the DNA TGTGCCAGCAGCGTTTGGGACGGCAATCAGCCCCAGCATTTT. Translating it yields CASSVWDGNQPQHF.

CDR3 loop: CASSEGEGGTGELFF. CDR3 sequence (DNA): TGTGCCAGCAGTGAGGGGGAGGGTGGGACCGGGGAGCTGTTTTTT. V is TRBV2 and J is TRBJ2-2; 7 nucleotides agree with TRBD2. The germline gives CDR1 SNHLY, CDR2 FYNNEI. This CDR3 is 15 amino acids long. Trimming at V came to 3 bases and at J to 5 bases, leaving 6 bases not matched to a gene.